The clone carrying this T cell receptor beta chain was counted a few times. Enrolment of Seattle patients took place during active infection, and they were followed longitudinally. The CDR3 is 11 residues long. The germline V gene encodes CDR1 SGHTS and CDR2 YDEGEE. Deletions cut 0 bases from V and 8 bases from J, with 5 bases between. Using immunoSEQ multiplex PCR, the repertoire was profiled, and TCRdb retains in-frame clones only, with some absent. The sample includes about 300,000 clones, about nine tenths of them seen just once. This specimen belongs to a study of blood T cell repertoires in COVID-19. Background on the study: T cells, B-cell-depleted T cells, or PBMCs provided the cDNA or gDNA that served as material.

This TCR derives from a woman in her forties or fifties with COVID-19, enrolled during active disease. This chain joins TRBV5-8 and TRBJ1-2; no definite D call. Sequenced input: peripheral blood. The CDR3 loop is CASSLAGGYTF. As DNA, the CDR3 is TGTGCCAGCAGCTTGGCGGGAGGCTACACCTTC.